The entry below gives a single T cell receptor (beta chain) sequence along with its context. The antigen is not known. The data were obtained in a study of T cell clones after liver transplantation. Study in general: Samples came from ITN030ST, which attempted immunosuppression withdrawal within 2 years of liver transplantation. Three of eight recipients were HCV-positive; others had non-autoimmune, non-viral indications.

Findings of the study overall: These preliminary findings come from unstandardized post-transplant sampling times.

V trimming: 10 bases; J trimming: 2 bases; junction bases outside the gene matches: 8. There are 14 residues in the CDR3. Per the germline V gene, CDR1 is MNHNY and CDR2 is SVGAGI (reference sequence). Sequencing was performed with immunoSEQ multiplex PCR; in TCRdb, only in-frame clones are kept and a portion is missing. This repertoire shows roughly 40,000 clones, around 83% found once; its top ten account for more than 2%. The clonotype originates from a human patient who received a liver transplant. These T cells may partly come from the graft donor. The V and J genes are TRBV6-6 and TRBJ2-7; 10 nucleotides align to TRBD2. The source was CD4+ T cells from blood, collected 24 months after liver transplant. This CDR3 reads CATTLAGPAYEQYF. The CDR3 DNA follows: TGTGCCACCACACTAGCGGGGCCAGCCTACGAGCAGTACTTC.